The 14 T cell receptor beta chains presented below share a single source sample, sequenced in a study of T cells in Graves' hyperthyroidism and ophthalmopathy. From RNA transcripts, TCR beta CDR3 regions were amplified. First-round RT-PCR of the TCR CDR3 relied on the HTBI primer set. TCRdb reprocessed the multiplex PCR reads with MiXCR, giving one entry per CDR3 protein. The sample carries fewer than 750,000 distinct CDR3 sequences, about 14% recorded once. The sequenced sample was blood. The source is a woman aged 45-65 years with Graves' ophthalmopathy.

There are many counts of this clonotype. The chain has TRBV24-1 and TRBJ2-7; 7 bases map to TRBD1. The CDR3 sequence is 16 residues long. The germline V gene has CDR1 KGHDR and CDR2 SFDVKD. J lost 2 bases, V lost 4 bases, and 10 bases had no gene match. The CDR3 nucleotides are TGTGCCACCAGTGACCACACAGGGGTAGGAACCTACGAGCAGTACTTC. The encoded protein is CATSDHTGVGTYEQYF.

This chain links TRBV9 with TRBJ2-7; the match to TRBD2 covers 11 bases. The germline V gene has CDR1 SGDLS and CDR2 YYNGEE. The CDR3 runs to 16 residues. The junction had 4 bases not matched to a gene; V was cut back by 0 bases and J by 2 bases. This CDR3 is CASSVGNSGRAYEQYF. In nucleotides, the CDR3 is TGTGCCAGCAGCGTAGGAAATAGCGGGAGGGCCTACGAGCAGTACTTC. Based on the CDR3 plus reference TRBV9 and TRBJ2-7, the full variable domain is DSGVTQTPKHLITATGQRVTLRCSPRSGDLSVYWYQQSLDQGLQFLIQYYNGEERAKGNILERFSAQQFPDLHSELNLSSLELGDSALYFCASSVGNSGRAYEQYFGPGTRLTVT.

The chain has TRBV4-3 and TRBJ1-6, with 9 positions matching TRBD1. Germline V gene sequence: CDR1 LGHNA, CDR2 YSLEER. V lost 1 base to trimming and J lost 8 bases; unmatched junction nucleotides: 6. The CDR3 totals 16 residues. CDR3 loop: CASSQAATGGDSPLHF. Here the CDR3 DNA reads TGCGCCAGCAGCCAAGCGGCGACAGGGGGTGATTCACCCCTCCACTTT.

The rearrangement joins TRBV20-1 to TRBJ2-6; D uncertain. This CDR3 region has 16 residues. V dropped 0 bases and J dropped 4 bases, with 13 bases sitting between them. The germline gives CDR1 DFQATT, CDR2 SNEGSKA (reference sequence). The CDR3 DNA follows: TGCAGTGCTAGAGACCTCCTGGGATCCGGGGCCAACGTCCTGACTTTC. It specifies CSARDLLGSGANVLTF.

This clonotype was counted a few times. The chain has TRBV27 and TRBJ2-5; possibly TRBD2 for D (6 bases). This CDR3 spans 14 amino acids. V was pared by 5 bases and J by 1 base, with 11 bases between. CDR1 and CDR2 (germline): MNHEY, SMNVEV (reference sequence). The DNA of the CDR3 is TGTGCCAGCAGTCGCCTCGGGGGCCAAGAGACCCAGTACTTC. Translated: CASSRLGGQETQYF.

This clonotype has a count of ten or more. The CDR3 loop is CASSYGTGGSDTQYF. The DNA for the CDR3 is TGCGCCAGCAGCTACGGGACAGGGGGATCAGATACGCAGTATTTT. J is TRBJ2-3 and V is TRBV5-1; TRBD1 matches 11 bases. CDR1 and CDR2 from the germline V gene are SGHRS and YFSETQ. Losses at the gene ends were 3 bases for V and 4 bases for J; bases not matched to a gene: 4. This CDR3 spans 15 amino acids.

This sequence joins TRBV5-1 and TRBJ2-1; 14 bases match TRBD2. From germline, CDR1 is SGHRS and CDR2 YFSETQ. The CDR3 length is 15 residues. V lost 4 bases to trimming and J lost 13 bases; unmatched junction nucleotides: 10. In nucleotides, the CDR3 is TGCGCCAGCAGCCTGGGACTAGCGGGAGACGGGACCCAGTTCTTC. Translation: CASSLGLAGDGTQFF.

A few counts support this clonotype. The chain joins TRBV4-1 to TRBJ2-2; TRBD2 aligns across 10 bases. The germline CDR1 and CDR2 sequences are MGHRA and YSYEKL. CDR3 size: 20 residues. Losses at the gene ends were 3 bases for V and 0 bases for J; bases not matched to a gene: 13. The CDR3: CASSHPGLATHRANTGELFF. DNA for the CDR3: TGCGCCAGCAGCCACCCGGGACTAGCGACTCATCGCGCGAACACCGGGGAGCTGTTTTTT.

V is TRBV4-2 and J is TRBJ2-4, with a tentative D call TRBD2 (5 bases). Trimming shortened V by 2 bases and J by 0 bases, and 17 bases separated the two germline ends. The CDR3 consists of 18 residues. Germline values: CDR1 LGHNA, CDR2 YNFKEQ. CDR3 residues: CASSQRNIGGLAKNIQYF. CDR3 nucleotide sequence: TGTGCCAGCAGCCAACGTAACATCGGAGGACTAGCCAAAAACATTCAGTACTTC.

This clonotype was counted at least ten times. The chain carries TRBV7-8 and TRBJ2-2; perhaps TRBD2 as D (5 bases). Germline V lookup: CDR1 SGHVS, CDR2 FQNEAQ. The CDR3 length is 16 residues. The V gene lost 5 bases and the J gene lost 1 base, with 14 bases spanning the gap. In DNA form, the CDR3 reads TGTGCCAGCAGCCCCGCCGGAGGTTTGAACACCGGGGAGCTGTTTTTT. It encodes CASSPAGGLNTGELFF.

V is TRBV29-1 and J is TRBJ1-1, with D unresolved. CDR1 and CDR2 (germline): SQVTM, ANQGSEA. V dropped 4 bases and J dropped 3 bases, with 9 bases sitting between them. CDR3 length: 12 residues. CDR3 amino acids: CSVGGSYTEAFF. In nucleotides, the CDR3 is TGCAGCGTTGGCGGCAGCTACACTGAAGCTTTCTTT.

Note on this clonotype: The junction shows a germline mismatch at one end, possibly a read error. The gene calls are TRBV20-1 and TRBJ2-2; D is possibly TRBD2 (6 bases). Germline V gene sequence: CDR1 DFQATT, CDR2 SNEGSKA (reference sequence). This CDR3 has 15 amino acids. The CDR3 is CSAGDLGLDTGELFF. For the CDR3, the DNA is TGCAGTGCTGGAGACCTGGGACTGGACACCGGGGAGCTGTTTTTT.

The table lists this clonotype with a few counts. The chain is built from TRBV28 and TRBJ1-2; D is unclear. V was cut by 5 bases and J by 11 bases, with 12 bases left in between. The CDR3 is made up of 11 amino acids. Per the germline V gene, CDR1 is MDHEN and CDR2 is SYDVKM. This chain's CDR3 is CASSPTEDYTF. CDR3 bases: TGTGCCAGCAGTCCCACTGAAGATTACACCTTC.

This chain joins TRBV10-3 and TRBJ2-7; possibly TRBD1 or TRBD2 for D (5 bases each). Germline CDR1 reads ENHRY; CDR2 reads SYGVKD. CDR3 size: 13 residues. V lost 9 bases to trimming and J lost 0 bases, with 12 bases between them. The CDR3 nucleotides read TGTGCCATAGGACTGGGGGACTCCTACGAGCAGTACTTC. Its protein product is CAIGLGDSYEQYF.